Only a few counts were recorded for the clone carrying this T cell receptor (beta chain). The germline V and J ends were trimmed by 0 bases and 0 bases, with 24 bases remaining between them. This CDR3 has 22 amino acids. CDR1 and CDR2 (germline): LNHNV, YYDKDF (reference sequence). The whole isolated RNA underwent reverse transcription, so sequencing captured expressed TCRB transcripts. Only in-frame clones appear in the TCRdb table, and some are missing; sequencing was by immunoSEQ multiplex PCR. The sample lists some 900,000 clones, about 17% occurring once. Blood was drawn once from each donor into heparinised tubes. The draws averaged about 0.12 L. The data belong to a study of beta chain features in type 1 diabetes.

Source material: naive CD4+ T cells from blood. The clonotype comes from a woman aged 18-29 years in good health. This sequence joins TRBV15 and TRBJ2-6, with D possibly being TRBD1 or TRBD2 (5 bases each). CDR3 nucleotides: TGTGCCACCAGCAGAGATGGATTGGGACGGACATCACTAAGCTCTGGGGCCAACGTCCTGACTTTC. Amino acid sequence: CATSRDGLGRTSLSSGANVLTF.